This T cell receptor (beta chain) was recorded in a study of T cells in Graves' hyperthyroidism and ophthalmopathy. This clonotype was counted at least ten times. There are 14 residues in the CDR3. Germline V CDR1 and CDR2: SEHNR, FQNEAQ (reference sequence). V dropped 1 base and J dropped 7 bases, with 8 bases sitting between them. Amplification targeted TCR beta CDR3 regions from RNA transcripts. The HTBI primer set drove a first-round RT-PCR of the TCR CDR3. Each CDR3 protein is one row after TCRdb ran MiXCR on the multiplex PCR reads. The sample holds hundreds of thousands of distinct CDR3 sequences, over 35% seen once.

The V gene is TRBV7-9, the J gene TRBJ1-6; D call uncertain. The clonotype originates from a man aged 18-30 years with Graves' hyperthyroidism. The sequencing sample was made of blood. The CDR3 DNA sequence: TGTGCCAGCAGCTTAGGACCTTGGAATTCACCCCTCCACTTT. Translating it yields CASSLGPWNSPLHF.